These 28 T cell receptor beta chains were all obtained from the same sample, sequenced in a study of T cell clones after liver transplantation. Measured with immunoSEQ multiplex PCR; TCRdb has only the in-frame clones, and not every one. The table lists 40,000 to 65,000 clones, 65% to 85% of them singletons. Material: CD4+ T cells from blood, obtained before liver transplant. The origin of the receptors is a human donor who received a liver transplant.

The V gene is TRBV7-3, the J gene TRBJ2-2; TRBD2 agrees at 15 bases. The CDR3 totals 19 residues. Germline trimming cut 5 bases from V and 6 bases from J; bases unmatched to any gene: 13. Germline V gene lookup returns CDR1 SGHTA and CDR2 FQGTGA. DNA for the CDR3: TGTGCCAGCAGCCCAATACCGGGACTAGCGGGAGGTAGAGCCGGGGAGCTGTTTTTT. Its protein is CASSPIPGLAGGRAGELFF.

The chain couples TRBV7-2 to TRBJ1-2; a possible D gene is TRBD1 (6 bases). Trimming cost V 5 bases and J 4 bases, with 17 bases left between them. The CDR3 length is 15 residues. Germline CDR1 reads SGHTA; CDR2 reads FQGNSA. The CDR3 protein is CASSGGQGSVYGYTF. The CDR3 nucleotides are TGTGCCAGCAGCGGGGGGCAGGGAAGTGTCTATGGCTACACCTTC. Complete variable domain (other parts from reference TRBV7-2 and TRBJ1-2): GAGVSQSPSNKVTEKGKDVELRCDPISGHTALYWYRQSLGQGLEFLIYFQGNSAPDKSGLPSDRFSAERTGGSVSTLTIQRTQQEDSAVYLCASSGGQGSVYGYTFGSGTRLTVV.

This clone was detected only a few times. This chain joins TRBV6-1 and TRBJ2-3, with TRBD2 as a possible D gene (6 bases). Germline CDR1 reads MNHNS; CDR2 reads SASEGT. The CDR3 has 12 residues. V was cut by 10 bases and J by 5 bases, with 13 bases left in between. CDR3: CAISHGGDTQYF. The DNA of the CDR3 is TGTGCCATATCCCACGGGGGAGATACGCAGTATTTT.

The J gene is TRBJ1-4, the V gene TRBV7-2, with a weak D call TRBD1 (5 bases). Germline V gene data show CDR1 as SGHTA and CDR2 as FQGNSA. This CDR3 region has 16 residues. Deletions cut 1 base from V and 8 bases from J, with 17 bases between. CDR3 sequence reads: CASSLGFLQGGEKLFF. The CDR3 DNA reads TGTGCCAGCAGCTTAGGTTTTCTGCAGGGAGGCGAAAAACTGTTTTTT.

The CDR3, as DNA: TGTGCCAGCAGTGTATCTAGCGGGGGTACCTACGAGCAGTACTTC. Its translation: CASSVSSGGTYEQYF. The V call is TRBV2, the J call TRBJ2-7; 10 bases are shared with TRBD2. The CDR3 is 15 amino acids. Per germline, CDR1 SNHLY and CDR2 FYNNEI. J was trimmed by 2 bases and V by 4 bases; bases with no gene match: 5. Looking up the rest from reference TRBV2 and TRBJ2-7 gives the full variable domain: EPEVTQTPSHQVTQMGQEVILRCVPISNHLYFYWYRQILGQKVEFLVSFYNNEISEKSEIFDDQFSVERPDGSNFTLKIRSTKLEDSAMYFCASSVSSGGTYEQYFGPGTRLTVT.

This rearrangement joins TRBV5-1 to TRBJ1-4; maybe TRBD1 (5 bases). Trimming pared 4 bases from V and 4 bases from J, leaving 14 bases between. Germline CDR1 reads SGHRS; CDR2 reads YFSETQ. This CDR3 comprises 15 residues. The DNA of the CDR3 is TGCGCCAGCAGCCCGGAGGTGGGGGTTAATGAAAAACTGTTTTTT. This translates into CASSPEVGVNEKLFF.

The V gene is TRBV6-5, the J gene TRBJ1-2; no reliable D call. With 6 bases removed from V and 2 bases from J, the gap between germline ends came to 7 bases. Germline V gene lookup returns CDR1 MNHEY and CDR2 SVGAGI. The CDR3 extends over 12 amino acids. The CDR3 loop reads CASSTENYGYTF. The CDR3 region has the DNA TGTGCCAGCAGCACTGAGAACTATGGCTACACCTTC.

The CDR3 DNA reads as TGCGCCAGCAGTGTTGTCAGGCTTACGCAACAAAGTCGGGCCAACGTCCTGACTTTC. Protein product: CASSVVRLTQQSRANVLTF. The chain recombines TRBV23-1 with TRBJ2-6, with no clear D. TRBV23-1 is treated as an ORF (open reading frame) with a function not yet certain. The CDR3 length is 19 residues. Trimming left V 5 bases short and J 5 bases short, with 25 bases between.

This sequence joins TRBV23-1 and TRBJ2-5; D gene uncertain. TRBV23-1 is designated an ORF whose function remains uncertain. Deletions cut 5 bases from V and 2 bases from J, with 9 bases between. CDR3 length: 13 amino acids. CDR3 region: CASSNEPQETQYF. DNA of the CDR3: TGCGCCAGCAGTAATGAGCCTCAAGAGACCCAGTACTTC.

For the CDR3, the DNA is TGTGCCAGCAGAGGGACAGGCAATCAGCCCCAGCATTTT. Protein product: CASRGTGNQPQHF. The rearrangement joins TRBV28 to TRBJ1-5, with TRBD1 matching 7 bases. The CDR3 spans 13 residues. With V trimmed by 6 bases and J by 2 bases, 1 base remained unmatched. Germline lookup yields CDR1 MDHEN and CDR2 SYDVKM.

In its sample, this clone was seen a few times. This sequence joins TRBV29-1 and TRBJ1-2, with 9 nucleotides matching TRBD1. The V gene end was trimmed by 4 bases and the J gene end by 8 bases; junction bases not matched to a gene: 8. The CDR3 covers 13 residues. Germline-derived CDR1 and CDR2 are SQVTM and ANQGSEA. The CDR3: CSVGQGDGMGYTF. The CDR3 nucleotides read TGCAGCGTTGGACAGGGGGACGGGATGGGCTACACCTTC.

V usage is TRBV19 and J usage is TRBJ1-5; 9 positions agree with TRBD1. V was pared by 5 bases and J by 7 bases, with 6 bases of the junction left unmatched. Germline CDR1 is LNHDA and CDR2 is SQIVND (reference sequence). This CDR3 has 14 residues. Here the CDR3 DNA reads TGTGCCAGTAGTCCCCGGACAGGGGCCCAGCCCCAGCATTTT. Translating it yields CASSPRTGAQPQHF. Variable domain in full (rest from reference TRBV19 and TRBJ1-5): DGGITQSPKYLFRKEGQNVTLSCEQNLNHDAMYWYRQDPGQGLRLIYYSQIVNDFQKGDIAEGYSVSREKKESFPLTVTSAQKNPTAFYLCASSPRTGAQPQHFGDGTRLSIL.

The CDR3 nucleotides are TGCGCCAGCAGCCCAGGGTCCACACCGCGACCCCTCCACTTT. It codes for CASSPGSTPRPLHF. The chain uses TRBV4-3 and TRBJ1-6; a weak D match, TRBD1 (5 bases). The V end lost 4 bases, the J end lost 12 bases, and 16 bases lay between the germline ends. Germline V lookup: CDR1 LGHNA, CDR2 YSLEER. CDR3 length: 14 residues.

The V gene is TRBV11-2, the J gene TRBJ2-5; a possible D gene is TRBD1 (6 bases). Trimming took off 3 bases at V and 2 bases at J, with 13 bases between the two ends. Germline values: CDR1 SGHAT, CDR2 FQNNGV. CDR3 length: 15 amino acids. The CDR3 DNA reads as TGTGCCAGCAGCTTTCAGTGGGGGCGGCAAGAGACCCAGTACTTC. Amino acids: CASSFQWGRQETQYF.

CDR3 amino acids: CASSQRRDHGYTF. CDR3 sequence (DNA): TGCGCCAGCAGCCAACGTCGCGACCATGGCTACACCTTC. J is TRBJ1-2 and V is TRBV4-3; D call uncertain. Germline CDR1 LGHNA, CDR2 YSLEER. Trimming stripped 2 bases from V and 6 bases from J, with 10 bases between. The CDR3 length is 13 residues.

This chain links TRBV5-4 with TRBJ2-7; D is undetermined. CDR3 length: 13 residues. Trimming left V 4 bases short and J 6 bases short, with 14 bases between. Germline-derived CDR1 and CDR2 are SGHNT and YYREEE (reference sequence). The CDR3 DNA sequence: TGTGCCAGCAGCGCTAGATGGGTAAGCGAGCAGTACTTC. Translating gives CASSARWVSEQYF.

J is TRBJ2-7 and V is TRBV25-1; D is unresolved. Germline V gene sequence: CDR1 MGHDK, CDR2 SYGVNS. CDR3 length: 15 amino acids. The germline V and J ends were trimmed by 4 bases and 2 bases, with 15 bases remaining between them. CDR3 in DNA: TGTGCCAGCAGTGCCGGTGGGTCCTCCGCCTACGAGCAGTACTTC. As protein: CASSAGGSSAYEQYF.

The rearrangement links TRBV5-8 to TRBJ2-7; D not certain. From germline, CDR1 is SGHTS and CDR2 YDEGEE. The CDR3 extends over 15 amino acids. The V end lost 4 bases, the J end lost 2 bases, and 16 bases lay between the germline ends. CDR3 residues: CASSRHPRQTYEQYF. The DNA of the CDR3 is TGTGCCAGCAGCCGTCACCCGCGGCAGACCTACGAGCAGTACTTC.

The chain couples TRBV20-1 to TRBJ2-7; D is possibly TRBD1 or TRBD2 (5 bases each). The CDR3 loop spans 11 amino acids. CDR1 and CDR2 from the germline V gene are DFQATT and SNEGSKA (reference sequence). Trimming removed 2 bases at V and 7 bases at J, with 9 bases between. CDR3: CSARSGREQYF. The CDR3 nucleotides are TGCAGTGCTAGATCGGGGCGTGAGCAGTACTTC.

The chain combines TRBV7-9 with TRBJ2-1; D not resolved. V was shortened by 7 bases and J by 0 bases, with 16 bases between the two germline ends. The length of the CDR3 is 16 residues. Germline V CDR1 and CDR2: SEHNR, FQNEAQ (reference sequence). The CDR3 here is CASTDLGSRSYNEQFF. Written as DNA, the CDR3 is TGTGCCAGCACCGACCTCGGATCCCGCTCCTACAATGAGCAGTTCTTC.

This clone was found a few times. This chain uses TRBV6-1 with TRBJ2-7; possible D gene TRBD2, 6 bases. CDR3 length: 15 amino acids. Deletions cut 7 bases from V and 2 bases from J, with 18 bases between. Germline CDR1 MNHNS, CDR2 SASEGT. CDR3 sequence (DNA): TGTGCCAGCACCCCTTTTGAGACTAGAGCCTACGAGCAGTACTTC. It specifies CASTPFETRAYEQYF.

J is TRBJ1-2 and V is TRBV6-5; 7 bases align to TRBD1. Per germline, CDR1 MNHEY and CDR2 SVGAGI. The CDR3 has 14 amino acids. Losses at the gene ends were 5 bases for V and 4 bases for J; bases not matched to a gene: 7. The CDR3 DNA reads TGTGCCAGCAGTCCTGACAGGGCGGGCTATGGCTACACCTTC. Amino acids: CASSPDRAGYGYTF.

This clone appeared a few times. This chain links TRBV4-3 with TRBJ1-1; D unclear. V shed 1 base and J shed 0 bases, with 15 bases lying between them. Germline assignment: CDR1 LGHNA and CDR2 YSLEER. The CDR3 runs 17 residues. The CDR3 coding sequence is TGCGCCAGCAGCCAAGGGTGGACCGATTATATGAACACTGAAGCTTTCTTT. Translated, it gives CASSQGWTDYMNTEAFF.

The rearrangement joins TRBV19 to TRBJ1-2; possible D gene TRBD1, 5 bases. CDR3 length: 16 amino acids. Germline lookup yields CDR1 LNHDA and CDR2 SQIVND (reference sequence). V was cut by 0 bases and J by 7 bases, with 18 bases left in between. Written as DNA, the CDR3 is TGTGCCAGTAGTATAGATTCAGTTGCCGGGGGTGGTGGCTACACCTTC. Protein: CASSIDSVAGGGGYTF.

This chain uses TRBV5-4 with TRBJ2-3; 10 positions match TRBD2. The V and J ends lost 6 bases and 2 bases, in that order; junction bases with no gene match: 12. This CDR3 has 17 residues. CDR1 and CDR2 from the germline V gene are SGHNT and YYREEE (reference sequence). The CDR3 DNA reads TGTGCCAGCACCGCTCGGATAGCGGGAGGACCCACAGATACGCAGTATTTT. Its translation is CASTARIAGGPTDTQYF.

This clone was recorded once. The rearrangement joins TRBV10-3 to TRBJ1-2; no firm D call. Trimming left V 4 bases short and J 2 bases short, with 8 bases between. CDR3 length equals 13 residues. Germline loops: CDR1 ENHRY, CDR2 SYGVKD. The CDR3, as DNA: TGTGCCATCAGTGCGACGCCGAACTATGGCTACACCTTC. Its protein product is CAISATPNYGYTF.

This clone occurred once. The J gene is TRBJ1-1, the V gene TRBV9, with TRBD1 identical over 7 bases. The V gene end was trimmed by 0 bases and the J gene end by 4 bases; junction bases not matched to a gene: 3. This CDR3 region has 14 residues. Germline V gives CDR1 SGDLS, CDR2 YYNGEE. The CDR3 DNA follows: TGTGCCAGCAGCGTAGGAGGGGGCGGCACTGAAGCTTTCTTT. It encodes CASSVGGGGTEAFF.

The V gene is TRBV5-1, the J gene TRBJ1-6; D is possibly TRBD1 (6 bases). The V end lost 4 bases, the J end lost 8 bases, and 16 bases lay between the germline ends. Germline V gene data show CDR1 as SGHRS and CDR2 as YFSETQ. The CDR3 has 15 amino acids. The CDR3 protein is CASSPTGYSDSPLHF. In nucleotides, the CDR3 is TGCGCCAGCAGCCCCACAGGGTATTCGGATTCACCCCTCCACTTT.